A single sample gave rise to the 18 T cell receptor beta chains below, sequenced in a study of blood T cell repertoires in COVID-19 (dated by TCRdb to 2019 to 2021). Libraries came from the immunoSEQ multiplex PCR assay. The immuneACCESS repertoire file appears here via TCRdb, limited to in-frame rearrangements. These files lack a portion of the clones; in checked studies, under half of the deficit traces to unresolved V genes, and the cause of the others is not known. For this sample the table gives under 200,000 clones, of which 80% to 90% were detected only once. Of the sample, roughly 14% falls within the top ten clones. The sequenced material came from peripheral blood. Receptors were obtained from a man younger than 45 with active or convalescent COVID-19.

J is TRBJ2-3 and V is TRBV4-1, with 8 bases aligning to TRBD1. CDR1 is MGHRA, CDR2 YSYEKL, per germline. Trimming cost V 2 bases and J 2 bases; bases outside gene matches: 9. This CDR3 has 17 amino acids. This chain's CDR3 is CASSQHGQGIATDTQYF. CDR3 nucleotide sequence: TGCGCCAGCAGCCAACACGGACAGGGAATAGCCACAGATACGCAGTATTTT.

V and J are TRBV9 and TRBJ1-6; D remains ambiguous. The CDR3 contains 15 residues. Germline loops: CDR1 SGDLS, CDR2 YYNGEE. Trimming took 0 bases from V and 9 from J, leaving 13 bases between them. CDR3 DNA: TGTGCCAGCAGCGTAGCTACCGGGGATGGTTCACCCCTCCACTTT. It encodes CASSVATGDGSPLHF.

This chain joins TRBV19 and TRBJ2-7; D possibly corresponds to TRBD2 (6 bases). This CDR3 is 13 amino acids long. V gave up 5 bases and J gave up 3 bases, with 11 bases separating them. Germline V CDR1 and CDR2: LNHDA, SQIVND (reference sequence). DNA of the CDR3: TGTGCCAGTAGTCCCGGACTAAACTACGAGCAGTACGTC. Protein sequence: CASSPGLNYEQYV.

This chain connects TRBV5-6 to TRBJ1-2; 7 bases align to TRBD1. CDR3 size: 15 residues. Germline V gene sequence: CDR1 SGHDT, CDR2 YYEEEE. V lost 3 bases to trimming and J lost 2 bases; unmatched junction nucleotides: 7. CDR3 sequence reads: CASSSTGAANYGYTF. The CDR3 DNA follows: TGTGCCAGCAGCTCTACAGGGGCGGCGAACTATGGCTACACCTTC. The full variable domain, with the rest looked up from reference TRBV5-6 and TRBJ1-2, is DAGVTQSPTHLIKTRGQQVTLRCSPKSGHDTVSWYQQALGQGPQFIFQYYEEEERQRGNFPDRFSGHQFPNYSSELNVNALLLGDSALYLCASSSTGAANYGYTFGSGTRLTVV.

V gene TRBV2 combines with J gene TRBJ1-2, with D possibly TRBD1 on 5 matching bases. The CDR3 runs 14 residues. The V gene lost 6 bases and the J gene lost 5 bases, with 16 bases spanning the gap. Germline V gives CDR1 SNHLY, CDR2 FYNNEI. This CDR3 reads CASRPAQGWYGYTF. The CDR3 coding sequence is TGTGCCAGCAGACCCGCCCAGGGCTGGTATGGCTACACCTTC.

The chain links TRBV4-1 to TRBJ2-2; 7 bases align to TRBD1. The CDR3 consists of 16 residues. CDR1 and CDR2 from the germline V gene are MGHRA and YSYEKL. V was clipped by 3 bases and J by 3 bases; unmatched bases: 7. For the CDR3, the DNA is TGCGCCAGCAGCCACGGGGACAGCCCGTACACCGGGGAGCTGTTTTTT. It encodes CASSHGDSPYTGELFF.

This clone has a handful of counts. The chain carries TRBV25-1 and TRBJ2-5; 7 nucleotides agree with TRBD1. V shed 3 bases and J 5 bases; nucleotides not matched to a gene: 12. There are 16 residues in the CDR3. The germline CDR1 and CDR2 sequences are MGHDK and SYGVNS. The chain's CDR3 is CASSDSPGGPIETQYF. The CDR3 bases are TGTGCCAGCAGTGACTCCCCAGGGGGTCCCATCGAGACCCAGTACTTC.

Only a few counts were recorded for this clone. The rearrangement uses TRBV5-4 and TRBJ2-6; the match to TRBD1 covers 8 bases. The CDR3 is made up of 16 amino acids. J lost 0 bases, V lost 5 bases, and 4 bases had no gene match. Germline V gene sequence: CDR1 SGHNT, CDR2 YYREEE (reference sequence). CDR3 sequence reads: CASSQGQASGANVLTF. DNA of the CDR3: TGTGCCAGCAGTCAGGGACAGGCCTCTGGGGCCAACGTCCTGACTTTC.

About this clone itself: The identical CDR3 is also encoded by other nucleotide sequences in the sample. The rearrangement joins TRBV6-5 to TRBJ1-5, with D hard to call. V gave up 0 bases and J gave up 1 base, with 7 bases separating them. The germline V gene encodes CDR1 MNHEY and CDR2 SVGAGI. This CDR3 contains 15 residues. CDR3: CASSYSAESNQPQHF. The CDR3 nucleotides are TGTGCCAGCAGTTACTCGGCCGAAAGCAATCAGCCCCAGCATTTT.

This chain joins TRBV3-1 (or the pseudogene TRBV3-2) and TRBJ1-6; TRBD1 might be the D (5 bases). Trimming removed 4 bases at V and 7 bases at J, with 8 bases between. The germline V gene encodes CDR1 LGHDT and CDR2 YNNKEL (reference sequence). The CDR3 covers 13 residues. For the CDR3, the DNA is TGTGCCAGCAGCCGGGACTCCAATTCACCCCTCCACTTT. This sequence encodes CASSRDSNSPLHF.

The V call is TRBV6-5, the J call TRBJ1-6, with D unresolved. CDR1 and CDR2 from the germline V gene are MNHEY and SVGAGI. The CDR3 sequence is 12 residues long. The ends were cut back, 6 bases at V and 10 bases at J, with 10 bases in the middle. The CDR3 sequence: CASSQSRSPLHF. CDR3 sequence (DNA): TGTGCCAGCAGCCAATCCCGGTCACCCCTCCACTTT.

The chain employs TRBV6-5 and TRBJ1-3; maybe TRBD1 (5 bases). The germline V gene encodes CDR1 MNHEY and CDR2 SVGAGI. The CDR3 runs 16 residues. The V gene lost 4 bases and the J gene lost 4 bases, with 17 bases spanning the gap. Here the CDR3 reads CASSSQGVVAGNTIYF. The CDR3, as DNA: TGTGCCAGCAGTTCGCAGGGCGTAGTTGCGGGAAACACCATATATTTT.

V gene TRBV10-3 combines with J gene TRBJ1-2; unclear D gene. Per the germline V gene, CDR1 is ENHRY and CDR2 is SYGVKD. V dropped 6 bases and J dropped 8 bases, with 13 bases sitting between them. This CDR3 contains 12 residues. The CDR3 protein is CAIRRESEGYTF. The CDR3 nucleotides read TGTGCCATCAGGAGGGAATCGGAGGGCTACACCTTC.

CDR3 DNA: TGCAGCGCTAGAGGGACAAGGGACATTCAGTACTTC. Amino acids: CSARGTRDIQYF. The chain carries TRBV29-1 and TRBJ2-4; tentative D call: TRBD1 (6 bases). The CDR3 sequence is 12 residues long. CDR1 SQVTM and CDR2 ANQGSEA come from the germline V gene. Trimming removed 7 bases at V and 8 bases at J, with 15 bases between. The whole variable domain, filled in from reference TRBV29-1 and TRBJ2-4, reads SAVISQKPSRDICQRGTSLTIQCQVDSQVTMMFWYRQQPGQSLTLIATANQGSEATYESGFVIDKFPISRPNLTFSTLTVSNMSPEDSSIYLCSARGTRDIQYFGAGTRLSVL.

The rearrangement links TRBV10-1 to TRBJ1-2, with 7 positions matching TRBD1. V lost 5 bases to trimming and J lost 4 bases; unmatched junction nucleotides: 4. The CDR3 has 13 amino acids. In germline, CDR1 is WNHNN, CDR2 SYGVQD (reference sequence). The chain's CDR3 is CASSRDRAYGYTF. CDR3 DNA sequence: TGCGCCAGCAGTCGTGACAGGGCCTATGGCTACACCTTC.

The chain recombines TRBV18 with TRBJ1-5; D unclear. Trimming pared 2 bases from V and 4 bases from J, leaving 9 bases between. CDR1 is KGHSH and CDR2 is LQKENI in the germline V gene. This CDR3 is built from 14 residues. DNA of the CDR3: TGTGCCAGCTCACCAGGTGAGGGTAATCAGCCCCAGCATTTT. It encodes CASSPGEGNQPQHF.

The CDR3 nucleotides read TGTGCCAGTAGTCCAAGGGACAGGGCAAGTTACGAGCAGTACTTC. Amino acid sequence: CASSPRDRASYEQYF. The chain combines TRBV19 with TRBJ2-7; TRBD1 matches 9 bases. CDR1 is LNHDA, CDR2 SQIVND, per germline (reference sequence). CDR3 length: 15 amino acids. With 5 bases clipped from V and 4 bases from J, the junction kept 9 bases outside the gene matches. The variable domain in full, with the rest retrieved from reference TRBV19 and TRBJ2-7, is DGGITQSPKYLFRKEGQNVTLSCEQNLNHDAMYWYRQDPGQGLRLIYYSQIVNDFQKGDIAEGYSVSREKKESFPLTVTSAQKNPTAFYLCASSPRDRASYEQYFGPGTRLTVT.

This rearrangement joins TRBV13 to TRBJ1-3; weak D call: TRBD1 (5 bases). V was clipped by 0 bases and J by 2 bases, with 11 bases between them. The CDR3 extends over 16 amino acids. Germline V lookup: CDR1 PRHDT, CDR2 FYEKMQ (reference sequence). The CDR3 DNA reads TGTGCCAGCAGCTTAGGCCTGACAGATCCTGGAAACACCATATATTTT. Amino acids: CASSLGLTDPGNTIYF.